One and the same sample provided the 10 T cell receptor beta chains below, sequenced in a study of shared clonotypes between healthy human individuals. Naive CD8 cells lacked CD45RO, underwent positive selection for CCR7 and left out terminally differentiated effector memory CD45RA+ cells. Repertoires were generated with immunoSEQ multiplex PCR, while TCRdb's copy carries only in-frame clones and drops some. The data contain around 1,900,000 clones, around 93% of them singletons. The material sequenced was naive CD8+ T cells from PBMCs. The receptors were gathered from a man aged 18 to 35 in good health. Some clones in this sample may be carry-over from other donors' samples.

The count of this clone is one. At the DNA level, this CDR3 is encoded by other sequences in the same sample as well. The rearrangement uses TRBV7-9 and TRBJ2-5, with D unresolved. In germline, CDR1 is SEHNR, CDR2 FQNEAQ (reference sequence). With 5 bases removed from V and 5 bases from J, the gap between germline ends came to 9 bases. This CDR3 has 12 amino acids. The CDR3 sequence is CASSVGGETQYF. The CDR3 bases are TGTGCCAGCAGCGTGGGTGGGGAGACCCAGTACTTC.

This chain joins TRBV5-1 and TRBJ2-7, with D maybe TRBD1 (5 bases). The germline V gene has CDR1 SGHRS and CDR2 YFSETQ. The CDR3 totals 14 residues. The ends were cut back, 2 bases at V and 2 bases at J, with 11 bases in the middle. The CDR3 loop reads CASSFSRGPYEQYF. The CDR3 DNA reads as TGCGCCAGCAGCTTTTCTAGGGGTCCCTACGAGCAGTACTTC.

The chain recombines TRBV27 with TRBJ2-7; D unclear. The CDR3 loop spans 14 amino acids. V was shortened by 2 bases and J by 0 bases, with 8 bases between the two germline ends. Germline V gene sequence: CDR1 MNHEY, CDR2 SMNVEV (reference sequence). CDR3: CASSLTRISYEQYF. CDR3 in DNA: TGTGCCAGCAGTTTAACGCGGATCTCCTACGAGCAGTACTTC.

The J gene is TRBJ2-7, the V gene TRBV7-9; 8 nucleotides line up with TRBD1. CDR1 is SEHNR and CDR2 is FQNEAQ in the germline V gene (reference sequence). The CDR3 sequence is 14 residues long. V lost 4 bases to trimming and J lost 2 bases; unmatched junction nucleotides: 4. The chain's CDR3 is CASSSTGDTYEQYF. The CDR3 bases are TGTGCCAGCAGCTCGACAGGGGACACCTACGAGCAGTACTTC.

The chain couples TRBV7-3 to TRBJ1-2; 10 bases match TRBD1. CDR3 length: 16 amino acids. Germline CDR1 reads SGHTA; CDR2 reads FQGTGA. V shed 5 bases, J shed 5 bases, and the junction held 11 bases outside the gene matches. DNA of the CDR3: TGTGCCAGCAGCCAATGGCTACCGGACAGGGGGTATGGCTACACCTTC. It is translated as CASSQWLPDRGYGYTF. Drawing the rest from reference TRBV7-3 and TRBJ1-2, the complete variable domain is GAGVSQTPSNKVTEKGKYVELRCDPISGHTALYWYRQSLGQGPEFLIYFQGTGAADDSGLPNDRFFAVRPEGSVSTLKIQRTERGDSAVYLCASSQWLPDRGYGYTFGSGTRLTVV.

This chain joins TRBV9 and TRBJ2-3, with 7 bases lining up with TRBD2. The CDR3 covers 12 residues. Germline trimming cut 2 bases from V and 8 bases from J; bases unmatched to any gene: 2. Germline V gene data show CDR1 as SGDLS and CDR2 as YYNGEE. CDR3 nucleotide sequence: TGTGCCAGCAGCGTTCCTAGCGGTACGCAGTATTTT. Its translation is CASSVPSGTQYF.

The chain recombines TRBV7-2 with TRBJ1-1; 8 bases map to TRBD1. V dropped 10 bases and J dropped 2; count of bases not matched to a gene: 9. The CDR3 length is 14 residues. Germline V lookup: CDR1 SGHTA, CDR2 FQGNSA. The CDR3 DNA is TGTGCCACTTGGATGACAGGGGCAAACACTGAAGCTTTCTTT. Protein sequence: CATWMTGANTEAFF.

The V gene is TRBV4-3, the J gene TRBJ2-4, with unresolved D. This CDR3 region has 16 residues. Trimming cost V 0 bases and J 1 base, with 10 bases left between them. Germline CDR1 and CDR2: LGHNA and YSLEER. The CDR3, as DNA: TGCGCCAGCAGCCAAGATGGCGCCAGTGCCAAAAACATTCAGTACTTC. It codes for CASSQDGASAKNIQYF.

This clone was recorded only once. The rearrangement uses TRBV7-9 and TRBJ2-3; D call uncertain. V was cut by 1 base and J by 0 bases, with 11 bases left in between. The germline gives CDR1 SEHNR, CDR2 FQNEAQ (reference sequence). The CDR3 runs 16 residues. Here the CDR3 reads CASSLVQQSSTDTQYF. The CDR3 DNA sequence: TGTGCCAGCAGCTTAGTTCAGCAGTCTAGCACAGATACGCAGTATTTT.

This clone has only one observation. The chain carries TRBV11-2 and TRBJ2-3; 12 bases are shared with TRBD2. V was clipped by 1 base and J by 4 bases; unmatched bases: 6. The CDR3 extends over 17 amino acids. Per the germline V gene, CDR1 is SGHAT and CDR2 is FQNNGV. The CDR3 DNA sequence: TGTGCCAGCAGCTTAGGACTAGCGGGAGCTCCACCAGATACGCAGTATTTT. Its translation: CASSLGLAGAPPDTQYF.